Below, 11 T cell receptor beta chains from the same sample are listed, as sequenced in a study of CD8+CD57+ T cells in acquired aplastic anemia. TCR beta VDJ combinations and CDR3 sequences were profiled from genomic DNA. TCRdb re-derived calls from the reads in MiXCR, one entry per CDR3 protein. This sample carries about 160,000 distinct CDR3 sequences, just under 45% of them seen once, and the ten largest clones take over 0.95%. The sequencing sample was made of sorted CD4+, CD8+, or CD8+CD57+ T cells (not recorded which) from PBMCs. These receptors were obtained from a human donor in good health.

This clonotype was counted ten times or more. V usage is TRBV9 and J usage is TRBJ2-3; unclear D gene. Germline values: CDR1 SGDLS, CDR2 YYNGEE. Trimming removed 3 bases at V and 5 bases at J, with 10 bases between. The CDR3 is 13 amino acids. The DNA of the CDR3 is TGTGCCAGCAGCGAAGGGTTCGGAGATACGCAGTATTTT. The encoded protein is CASSEGFGDTQYF.

Concerning this clonotype itself: One base away lies a much larger clone, so this may be a sequencing read error. The chain employs TRBV5-6 and TRBJ1-4; TRBD1 is a possible D gene (5 bases). The CDR3 is made up of 15 amino acids. The germline V gene has CDR1 SGHDT and CDR2 YYEEEE. For the CDR3, the DNA is TGTGCCAGCAGCCCCGCACGAGGGGCCGGGGAAAGACTGTTTTTT. As protein: CASSPARGAGERLFF.

The chain combines TRBV20-1 with TRBJ1-5; D might be TRBD1 (6 bases). Germline CDR1 and CDR2: DFQATT and SNEGSKA (reference sequence). The CDR3 runs 17 residues. V was clipped by 0 bases and J by 1 base, with 16 bases between them. CDR3 sequence reads: CSARDISGGGSNQPQHF. The CDR3 DNA reads TGCAGTGCTAGAGATATCAGTGGGGGCGGAAGCAATCAGCCCCAGCATTTT.

In this sample, this clonotype turned up a few times. The chain recombines TRBV19 with TRBJ2-5; tentatively, D is TRBD1 (6 bases). The CDR3 is 15 residues long. CDR1 LNHDA and CDR2 SQIVND come from the germline V gene (reference sequence). Trimming removed 5 bases from V and 1 base from J, with 14 bases in between. The DNA of the CDR3 is TGTGCCAGTAGTGCCTGGAGCAGGGGCCAAGAGACCCAGTACTTC. Translated, it gives CASSAWSRGQETQYF.

This clonotype was counted ten times or more. The chain links TRBV10-3 to TRBJ2-2; D is uncertain. Between the trimmed V and J ends, which lost 6 bases and 0 bases, there was a span of 11 bases. The CDR3 loop spans 15 amino acids. In germline, CDR1 is ENHRY, CDR2 SYGVKD. The CDR3 DNA is TGTGCCATCAGCGACACGGCACCGAACACCGGGGAGCTGTTTTTT. This sequence encodes CAISDTAPNTGELFF.

The CDR3 DNA sequence: TGTGCCAGTAGGCAGAGTGGGGAGACCCAGTACTTC. As protein: CASRQSGETQYF. The chain employs TRBV19 and TRBJ2-5; D unresolved. V gave up 6 bases and J gave up 5 bases, with 10 bases separating them. The V gene's germline CDR1 is LNHDA and CDR2 SQIVND (reference sequence). This CDR3 region has 12 residues.

The V and J genes are TRBV7-8 and TRBJ1-6, with a tentative D call TRBD1 (5 bases). The CDR3 sequence is 15 residues long. Trimming left V 1 base short and J 8 bases short, with 12 bases between. Germline CDR1 is SGHVS and CDR2 is FQNEAQ. The CDR3 protein is CASSLVGDWDSPLHF. The CDR3 coding sequence is TGTGCCAGCAGCTTAGTTGGGGACTGGGATTCACCCCTCCACTTT. Based on the CDR3 plus reference TRBV7-8 and TRBJ1-6, the full variable domain is GAGVSQSPRYKVAKRGQDVALRCDPISGHVSLFWYQQALGQGPEFLTYFQNEAQLDKSGLPSDRFFAERPEGSVSTLKIQRTQQEDSAVYLCASSLVGDWDSPLHFGNGTRLTVT.

The chain recombines TRBV7-9 with TRBJ1-1; D remains ambiguous. V lost 2 bases, J lost 4 bases, and 11 bases lay in between. The CDR3 loop spans 14 amino acids. The germline V gene has CDR1 SEHNR and CDR2 FQNEAQ (reference sequence). The CDR3 sequence is CASSLRDSGTEAFF. CDR3 bases: TGTGCCAGCAGCTTAAGGGATAGTGGCACTGAAGCTTTCTTT.

This clonotype was seen repeatedly, ten times or more. This chain connects TRBV6-1 to TRBJ1-4, with D possibly matching TRBD1 (6 bases). There are 15 residues in the CDR3. From germline, CDR1 is MNHNS and CDR2 SASEGT. V was shortened by 6 bases and J by 7 bases, with 18 bases between the two germline ends. In DNA, the CDR3 is TGTGCCAGCAGCGGGGGGGCCGTAGCAGGTGAAAAACTGTTTTTT. This encodes CASSGGAVAGEKLFF.

J is TRBJ1-1 and V is TRBV2, with D hard to call. This CDR3 has 12 amino acids. Germline V gene lookup returns CDR1 SNHLY and CDR2 FYNNEI. With 1 base removed from V and 7 bases from J, the gap between germline ends came to 7 bases. The CDR3 is CASSEEAVEAFF. Written as DNA, the CDR3 is TGTGCCAGCAGTGAAGAGGCAGTTGAAGCTTTCTTT.

On this clonotype itself: This could be a read error, since a much larger clone is one nucleotide away. This sequence joins TRBV5-1 and TRBJ2-3; 7 positions agree with TRBD2. Germline V gene sequence: CDR1 SGHRS, CDR2 YFSETQ. V shed 4 bases, J shed 4 bases, and the junction held 6 bases outside the gene matches. This CDR3 is 14 amino acids long. CDR3 residues: CASSPGTIADTQYF. CDR3 bases: TGCGCCAGCAGCCCTGGGACTATCGCAGATACGCAGTATTTT.